This T cell receptor beta chain was observed in a study of T cells in Graves' hyperthyroidism and ophthalmopathy. Study findings and constraints: Stable hyperthyroidism was separated from ophthalmopathy by a model based on 13 V-J features.

With regard to this clonotype: Its specificity is unknown.

The junction had 5 bases not matched to a gene; V was cut back by 2 bases and J by 2 bases. The V gene's germline CDR1 is MNHEY and CDR2 SVGEGT. CDR3 length equals 16 residues. Hyperthyroidism, newly diagnosed and lasting under 2 months, affected patients aged 18 to 65. Regions amplified from RNA transcripts were the TCR beta CDR3 regions. When the TCR CDR3 underwent first-round RT-PCR, the HTBI primer set was used. Each CDR3 protein gets one entry after TCRdb re-called the multiplex PCR reads with MiXCR. Of 450,000 to 650,000 distinct CDR3 sequences in the sample, under 25% were seen once. The V gene is TRBV6-2 or TRBV6-3, the J gene TRBJ2-5; 10 bases map to TRBD2. The sequencing input was blood. This clonotype was obtained from a man younger than 30 with Graves' hyperthyroidism. CDR3 coding DNA: TGTGCCAGCAGTTACGGGGCTAGCGGGAGACAAGAGACCCAGTACTTC. It specifies CASSYGASGRQETQYF.